The 32 T cell receptor beta chains below were found in one sample sequenced in a study of blood T cell repertoires in COVID-19. Sequencing used immunoSEQ multiplex PCR; TCRdb keeps in-frame clones, though not all of them. The sample holds about 240,000 clones, 80% to 90% seen once. Sequencing was carried out using PBMCs or T cells enriched from blood (not recorded which). The receptors stem from a man in his forties who had recovered from COVID-19.

The V gene is TRBV7-9, the J gene TRBJ2-7; weak D call: TRBD2 (7 bases). With 0 bases removed from V and 6 bases from J, the gap between germline ends came to 15 bases. The CDR3 totals 15 residues. Germline values: CDR1 SEHNR, CDR2 FQNEAQ (reference sequence). The CDR3 sequence is CASSLAQGRDVEQYF. CDR3 nucleotides: TGTGCCAGCAGCTTAGCCCAGGGGAGGGATGTCGAGCAGTACTTC.

J is TRBJ1-4 and V is TRBV18, with TRBD1 matching 7 bases. The CDR3 totals 15 residues. V was pared by 4 bases and J by 4 bases, with 6 bases of the junction left unmatched. Germline CDR1 and CDR2: KGHSH and LQKENI. CDR3 nucleotides: TGTGCCAGCTCACTCCGGGACAGCCATAATGAAAAACTGTTTTTT. This sequence encodes CASSLRDSHNEKLFF.

The CDR3 DNA follows: TGCGCCAGCAGCCAGGAGGGACAGGGTCTCGCTGGGGCCAACGTCCTGACTTTC. Encoded protein: CASSQEGQGLAGANVLTF. The chain is built from TRBV4-1 and TRBJ2-6; 9 bases are shared with TRBD1. Losses at the gene ends were 3 bases for V and 2 bases for J; bases not matched to a gene: 8. This CDR3 region has 18 residues. CDR1 is MGHRA, CDR2 YSYEKL, per germline.

The CDR3 DNA reads TGCAGCGTCGGAGGATGGGGGCTTGAAAAACTGTTTTTT. Its translation is CSVGGWGLEKLFF. The rearrangement uses TRBV29-1 and TRBJ1-4, with D possibly being TRBD1 (6 bases). The CDR3 spans 13 residues. CDR1 is SQVTM, CDR2 ANQGSEA, per germline. Between the trimmed V and J ends, which lost 6 bases and 7 bases, there was a span of 15 bases.

This chain connects TRBV7-8 to TRBJ1-3; D not certain. Germline CDR1 SGHVS, CDR2 FQNEAQ. CDR3 size: 19 residues. Deletions cut 2 bases from V and 1 base from J, with 21 bases between. The CDR3 loop reads CASSLPPGYEGRSGNTIYF. The CDR3 region has the DNA TGTGCCAGCAGCTTACCCCCCGGATATGAGGGAAGGTCTGGAAACACCATATATTTT.

V usage is TRBV18 and J usage is TRBJ2-7, with a tentative D call TRBD2 (5 bases). The germline CDR1 and CDR2 sequences are KGHSH and LQKENI. The CDR3 is 14 residues long. Deletions cut 3 bases from V and 2 bases from J, with 11 bases between. The DNA of the CDR3 is TGTGCCAGCTCACCTATTTTGGAGGCCTACGAGCAGTACTTC. It yields the protein CASSPILEAYEQYF.

V and J are TRBV6-5 and TRBJ2-1; weak D call: TRBD1 (5 bases). Trimming removed 7 bases from V and 4 bases from J, with 17 bases in between. Per the germline V gene, CDR1 is MNHEY and CDR2 is SVGAGI. The CDR3 contains 15 residues. CDR3 DNA: TGTGCCAGCACCGAAGGGGTGGACGGATACAATGAGCAGTTCTTC. Amino acids: CASTEGVDGYNEQFF.

This clone has only one observation. The V and J genes are TRBV5-1 and TRBJ2-2; TRBD1 is a possible D gene (5 bases). This CDR3 comprises 13 residues. Germline CDR1 reads SGHRS; CDR2 reads YFSETQ. V was pared by 0 bases and J by 5 bases, with 5 bases between. The CDR3 DNA sequence: TGCGCCAGCAGCTTGGCAGGGACCGGGGAGCTGTTTTTT. It is translated as CASSLAGTGELFF.

The chain links TRBV11-3 to TRBJ2-1; 8 nucleotides align to TRBD1. This CDR3 region has 19 residues. The germline CDR1 and CDR2 sequences are SGHNT and YENEEA. Trimming took 7 bases from V and 6 from J; bases not matched to a gene: 23. Here the CDR3 reads CASNTKRAGGPVLGNEQFF. Here the CDR3 DNA reads TGTGCCAGCAATACCAAGAGGGCAGGGGGCCCCGTCCTTGGCAATGAGCAGTTCTTC.

This clone was seen only a few times. The chain links TRBV2 to TRBJ1-6; 8 nucleotides align to TRBD1. This CDR3 is built from 17 residues. The trim removed 2 bases at V and 6 bases at J, leaving 9 bases unmatched. Per germline, CDR1 SNHLY and CDR2 FYNNEI. The CDR3 DNA sequence: TGTGCCAGCAGTGAACGGTCTGGGACAGGATCTAATTCACCCCTCCACTTT. This gives the protein CASSERSGTGSNSPLHF.

This CDR3 is CASSLALNSASTDTQYF. CDR3 bases: TGTGCCAGCAGCTTGGCCTTGAACTCAGCGAGCACAGATACGCAGTATTTT. The genes are TRBV5-8 and TRBJ2-3; D unresolved. The germline V and J ends were trimmed by 0 bases and 0 bases, with 14 bases remaining between them. The V gene's germline CDR1 is SGHTS and CDR2 YDEGEE. The CDR3 has 17 amino acids.

This clone appeared a few times. The chain uses TRBV6-1 and TRBJ1-3, with TRBD1 matching over 8 bases. The CDR3 has 14 residues. Per germline, CDR1 MNHNS and CDR2 SASEGT. V trimming: 2 bases; J trimming: 4 bases; junction bases outside the gene matches: 1. CDR3 residues: CASSERTGGNTIYF. The DNA for the CDR3 is TGTGCCAGCAGTGAAAGGACAGGGGGAAACACCATATATTTT.

The chain combines TRBV19 with TRBJ2-1; TRBD1 matches at 7 bases. Trimming cost V 6 bases and J 6 bases; bases outside gene matches: 8. Germline loops: CDR1 LNHDA, CDR2 SQIVND (reference sequence). The CDR3 covers 14 residues. CDR3 in amino acids: CASRKTGNVNEQFF. CDR3 DNA: TGTGCCAGTAGAAAGACAGGGAACGTCAATGAGCAGTTCTTC. Filled out from reference TRBV19 and TRBJ2-1, the complete variable domain reads DGGITQSPKYLFRKEGQNVTLSCEQNLNHDAMYWYRQDPGQGLRLIYYSQIVNDFQKGDIAEGYSVSREKKESFPLTVTSAQKNPTAFYLCASRKTGNVNEQFFGPGTRLTVL.

This rearrangement joins TRBV7-2 to TRBJ2-4, with 7 bases matching TRBD1. The germline CDR1 and CDR2 sequences are SGHTA and FQGNSA. CDR3 size: 17 residues. With 5 bases clipped from V and 2 bases from J, the junction kept 12 bases outside the gene matches. CDR3 nucleotides: TGTGCCAGCAGCCTTTCTGACAGGGAAGGGACCAAAAACATTCAGTACTTC. This codes for CASSLSDREGTKNIQYF.

In this sample, this clone turned up a few times. V and J are TRBV24-1 and TRBJ2-7; D may be TRBD2 (6 bases). The CDR3 is 13 residues long. The germline CDR1 and CDR2 sequences are KGHDR and SFDVKD. Trimming removed 5 bases from V and 4 bases from J, with 11 bases in between. CDR3 residues: CATSATGAYEQYF. CDR3 nucleotides: TGTGCCACCAGTGCCACGGGAGCTTACGAGCAGTACTTC.

In the case of this clone: Because the CDR3's place on the DNA is in doubt, the DNA is left out and the CDR3 is given as listed by TCRdb. V usage is TRBV21-1 and J usage is TRBJ1-5. TRBV21-1 is a pseudogene. The CDR3 length equals 16 residues, ends included. The CDR3 sequence: CASSRRDLCTNQPQHF.

This clone was seen only once. J is TRBJ2-2 and V is TRBV10-1; 8 nucleotides align to TRBD2. The germline V gene has CDR1 WNHNN and CDR2 SYGVQD (reference sequence). J gave up 4 bases and V 0 bases, and 4 bases lay outside the gene matches. This CDR3 region has 16 residues. The CDR3 nucleotides are TGCGCCAGCAGTGAGTCGGCGCGGGGGGCCACCGGGGAGCTGTTTTTT. Its protein product is CASSESARGATGELFF.

In its sample, this clone was seen once. The rearrangement uses TRBV19 and TRBJ1-4; D is uncertain. Germline lookup yields CDR1 LNHDA and CDR2 SQIVND (reference sequence). The V and J ends lost 7 bases and 6 bases respectively, with 12 bases between them. The CDR3 is 13 residues long. The CDR3, as DNA: TGTGCCAGTACCCCCGATCGGTATGAAAAACTGTTTTTT. As protein: CASTPDRYEKLFF.

The chain recombines TRBV18 with TRBJ1-6; 7 positions agree with TRBD1. The CDR3 totals 14 residues. The V and J ends lost 4 bases and 10 bases, in that order; junction bases with no gene match: 7. The germline V gene has CDR1 KGHSH and CDR2 LQKENI. The DNA for the CDR3 is TGTGCCAGCTCACGACAGGGCCTTTGGTCACCCCTCCACTTT. Protein: CASSRQGLWSPLHF.

The chain has TRBV11-2 and TRBJ2-1; D ambiguous. The CDR3 has 13 amino acids. CDR1 is SGHAT, CDR2 FQNNGV, per germline. Trimming removed 1 base from V and 6 bases from J, with 7 bases in between. The CDR3 DNA follows: TGTGCCAGCAGCTTAGCTGTCTTCAATGAGCAGTTCTTC. Protein product: CASSLAVFNEQFF.

This rearrangement joins TRBV11-3 to TRBJ2-2; 9 bases match TRBD1. Germline V CDR1 and CDR2: SGHNT, YENEEA. Losses at the gene ends were 4 bases for V and 5 bases for J; bases not matched to a gene: 5. This CDR3 region has 15 residues. CDR3 nucleotide sequence: TGTGCCAGCAGCTCCGGGACAGGGTTAACCGGGGAGCTGTTTTTT. Translated: CASSSGTGLTGELFF.

The V gene is TRBV10-1, the J gene TRBJ2-7; D may be TRBD2 (5 bases). The germline V gene has CDR1 WNHNN and CDR2 SYGVQD (reference sequence). V lost 1 base and J 6 bases, leaving 10 bases between the germline ends. The CDR3 extends over 13 amino acids. The chain's CDR3 is CASSELAGGEQYF. The CDR3 region has the DNA TGCGCCAGCAGTGAGTTGGCGGGTGGCGAGCAGTACTTC.

The J gene is TRBJ1-1, the V gene TRBV9; 8 bases map to TRBD1. In germline, CDR1 is SGDLS, CDR2 YYNGEE. The CDR3 length is 17 residues. The junction had 8 bases not matched to a gene; V was cut back by 0 bases and J by 1 base. CDR3 bases: TGTGCCAGCAGCGTAGATGGGCAGGGGGCTTGGAACACTGAAGCTTTCTTT. Translating it yields CASSVDGQGAWNTEAFF.

This clone was seen once. The V gene is TRBV15, the J gene TRBJ1-1, with D possibly being TRBD1 (5 bases). Trimming stripped 0 bases from V and 4 bases from J, with 15 bases between. Germline V lookup: CDR1 LNHNV, CDR2 YYDKDF (reference sequence). This CDR3 comprises 16 residues. CDR3 amino acids: CATSRDLGAGGTEAFF. The DNA for the CDR3 is TGTGCCACCAGCAGAGATTTAGGGGCGGGGGGCACTGAAGCTTTCTTT.

The chain links TRBV14 to TRBJ2-7; D call uncertain. The CDR3 extends over 13 amino acids. The germline V gene has CDR1 SGHDN and CDR2 FVKESK. Trimming removed 1 base at V and 4 bases at J, with 8 bases between. CDR3 nucleotides: TGTGCCAGCAGCCAAGGTGCGGCGTACGAGCAGTACTTC. Translating it yields CASSQGAAYEQYF.

This clone was observed once. The chain carries TRBV7-2 and TRBJ2-7, with 7 bases lining up with TRBD2. The CDR3 contains 14 residues. Germline values: CDR1 SGHTA, CDR2 FQGNSA. The V and J ends lost 4 bases and 2 bases, in that order; junction bases with no gene match: 5. CDR3: CASSSGLVPYEQYF. CDR3 nucleotides: TGTGCCAGCAGCTCTGGACTAGTCCCCTACGAGCAGTACTTC.

The V call is TRBV29-1, the J call TRBJ1-1, with 9 bases lining up with TRBD1. Per the germline V gene, CDR1 is SQVTM and CDR2 is ANQGSEA. J was trimmed by 4 bases and V by 1 base; bases with no gene match: 4. CDR3 length equals 14 residues. The CDR3 bases are TGCAGCGTTGAAGGACGACAGGGGGTCACTGAAGCTTTCTTT. Translated, it gives CSVEGRQGVTEAFF.

This clone showed up just once. The chain joins TRBV10-3 to TRBJ1-6, with TRBD1 identical over 7 bases. CDR1 ENHRY and CDR2 SYGVKD come from the germline V gene. V trimming: 1 base; J trimming: 7 bases; junction bases outside the gene matches: 7. The CDR3 totals 16 residues. CDR3 amino acids: CAISELGTDQNSPLHF. CDR3 bases: TGTGCCATCAGTGAGTTGGGGACAGACCAAAATTCACCCCTCCACTTT.

V usage is TRBV5-1 and J usage is TRBJ2-6; the match to TRBD2 covers 7 bases. CDR1 SGHRS and CDR2 YFSETQ come from the germline V gene. V lost 0 bases, J lost 7 bases, and 7 bases stayed unmatched. The CDR3 is 16 residues long. The CDR3 here is CASSLEVGGPANVLTF. The CDR3 coding sequence is TGCGCCAGCAGCTTGGAGGTGGGAGGGCCTGCCAACGTCCTGACTTTC.

The V gene is TRBV7-6, the J gene TRBJ1-5; the D gene is possibly TRBD1 (5 bases). CDR1 and CDR2 from the germline V gene are SGHVS and FNYEAQ. Trimming cost V 5 bases and J 3 bases, with 17 bases left between them. The CDR3 spans 16 residues. CDR3 DNA sequence: TGTGCCAGCAGCCCAGGGTTGTGGGGCGACAATCAGCCCCAGCATTTT. It is translated as CASSPGLWGDNQPQHF.

The CDR3 loop reads CASSEVRLQGAAGELFF. CDR3 DNA: TGTGCCAGCAGTGAAGTAAGGTTACAGGGGGCTGCCGGGGAGCTGTTTTTT. The chain joins TRBV2 to TRBJ2-2, with TRBD1 matching over 9 bases. CDR3 length: 17 amino acids. V was clipped by 1 base and J by 6 bases; unmatched bases: 9. Germline lookup yields CDR1 SNHLY and CDR2 FYNNEI.

This chain uses TRBV3-1 (or the pseudogene TRBV3-2) with TRBJ2-1, with 11 bases identical to TRBD2. V lost 4 bases, J lost 9 bases, and 14 bases stayed unmatched. The CDR3 loop spans 17 amino acids. CDR1 is LGHDT and CDR2 is YNNKEL in the germline V gene (reference sequence). CDR3 sequence reads: CASSPSGLAGGVSEQFF. As DNA, the CDR3 is TGTGCCAGCAGCCCCTCCGGGCTAGCGGGAGGTGTATCTGAGCAGTTCTTC.